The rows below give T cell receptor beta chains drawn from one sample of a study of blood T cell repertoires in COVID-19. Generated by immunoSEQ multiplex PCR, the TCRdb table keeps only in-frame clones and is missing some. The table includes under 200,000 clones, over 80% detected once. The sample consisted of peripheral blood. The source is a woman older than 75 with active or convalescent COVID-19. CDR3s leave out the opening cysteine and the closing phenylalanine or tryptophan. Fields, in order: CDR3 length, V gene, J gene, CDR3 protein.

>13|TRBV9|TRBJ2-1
ASSVGASGGDEQF
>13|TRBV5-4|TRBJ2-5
ASTPGTTSRETQY
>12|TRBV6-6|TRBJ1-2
ASSYLDRGGGYT
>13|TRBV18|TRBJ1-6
ASSPWTGYNSPLH
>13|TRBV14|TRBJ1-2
ASSLRTGGTYGYT
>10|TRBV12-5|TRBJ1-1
ASGLLQGIAF
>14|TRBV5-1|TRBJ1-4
ASSPRQGLGSEKLF
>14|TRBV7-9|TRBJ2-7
ASSPKTGTGGYEQY
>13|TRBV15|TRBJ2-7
ATSRDPDRGDEQY
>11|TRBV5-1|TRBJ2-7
ASSGRAPYEQY
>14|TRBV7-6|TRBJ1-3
ASSFWGGSSGNTIY
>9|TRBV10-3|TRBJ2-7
AIRQTYEQY
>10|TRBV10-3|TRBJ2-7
AISESRAEQY
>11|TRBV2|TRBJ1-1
ASSEGRVTEAF
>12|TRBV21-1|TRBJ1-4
ASSPRQGNEKLF
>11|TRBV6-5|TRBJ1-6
ASRPTGVTPLH
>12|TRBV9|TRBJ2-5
ASSVGPGVETQY
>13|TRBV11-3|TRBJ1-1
ASRPDGGLGTEAF
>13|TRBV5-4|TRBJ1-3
ASSLGQGIQGTIY
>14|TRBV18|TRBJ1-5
ASSPFNGTPYLPQH
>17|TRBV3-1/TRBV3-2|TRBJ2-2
ASSPSPRGRQGATGELF
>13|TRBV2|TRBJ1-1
ASRGTGGSNTEAF
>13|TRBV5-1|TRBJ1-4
ASSYEGSGNEKLF